What follows are 9 T cell receptor beta chains derived from one specimen sequenced in a study of cytomegalovirus exposure and HLA in healthy donors. The primer mix had 60 Vbeta and 13 Jbeta primers. Profiling relied on immunoSEQ multiplex PCR, and the TCRdb table lists in-frame clones only, not all of them. The repertoire holds roughly 190,000 clones, 78% seen once, with approximately 2.9% in the top ten. Material: PBMCs. The receptors were sampled from a female donor in good health and CMV-seronegative.

V is TRBV7-9 and J is TRBJ2-7; 9 nucleotides line up with TRBD1. The CDR3 extends over 17 amino acids. Germline CDR1 and CDR2: SEHNR and FQNEAQ (reference sequence). Trimming cost V 1 base and J 4 bases; bases outside gene matches: 11. CDR3 in amino acids: CASSLDLAGQGVYEQYF. The DNA for the CDR3 is TGTGCCAGCAGCTTAGATCTTGCGGGACAGGGCGTGTACGAGCAGTACTTC.

The table lists this clone with a few counts. V and J are TRBV19 and TRBJ1-5; tentative D call: TRBD1 (5 bases). CDR3 length equals 17 residues. CDR1 LNHDA and CDR2 SQIVND come from the germline V gene (reference sequence). The germline V and J ends were trimmed by 1 base and 2 bases, with 15 bases remaining between them. Here the CDR3 reads CASSIVVGLSGNQPQHF. CDR3 nucleotide sequence: TGTGCCAGTAGTATAGTTGTGGGACTTTCGGGCAATCAGCCCCAGCATTTT.

This chain connects TRBV28 to TRBJ2-1, with D possibly TRBD1 on 5 matching bases. Deletions cut 6 bases from V and 5 bases from J, with 17 bases between. Per germline, CDR1 MDHEN and CDR2 SYDVKM. This CDR3 contains 15 residues. CDR3 region: CASRRGQGANNEQFF. CDR3 DNA: TGTGCCAGCAGGCGCGGTCAGGGTGCGAACAATGAGCAGTTCTTC. Combining the CDR3 with reference TRBV28 and TRBJ2-1 gives the whole variable domain DVKVTQSSRYLVKRTGEKVFLECVQDMDHENMFWYRQDPGLGLRLIYFSYDVKMKEKGDIPEGYSVSREKKERFSLILESASTNQTSMYLCASRRGQGANNEQFFGPGTRLTVL.

The chain recombines TRBV9 with TRBJ2-1; D perhaps matches TRBD2 (5 bases). V lost 4 bases to trimming and J lost 7 bases, with 18 bases between them. The CDR3 is 15 residues long. Looked up from germline, CDR1 is SGDLS and CDR2 is YYNGEE. CDR3 DNA sequence: TGTGCCAGCAGCCCACGGACTCTCCAGGTGAATGAGCAGTTCTTC. This sequence encodes CASSPRTLQVNEQFF.

The rearrangement links TRBV13 to TRBJ2-1; TRBD1 agrees at 8 bases. Germline values: CDR1 PRHDT, CDR2 FYEKMQ (reference sequence). J was trimmed by 7 bases and V by 4 bases; bases with no gene match: 6. CDR3 length equals 14 residues. In DNA form, the CDR3 reads TGTGCCAGCAGCTCGGACAGGGTGGGGAATGAGCAGTTCTTC. Amino acids: CASSSDRVGNEQFF. Filled out from reference TRBV13 and TRBJ2-1, the complete variable domain reads AAGVIQSPRHLIKEKRETATLKCYPIPRHDTVYWYQQGPGQDPQFLISFYEKMQSDKGSIPDRFSAQQFSDYHSELNMSSLELGDSALYFCASSSDRVGNEQFFGPGTRLTVL.

The V gene is TRBV29-1, the J gene TRBJ1-1; possibly TRBD1 for D (5 bases). This CDR3 has 11 amino acids. CDR1 is SQVTM and CDR2 is ANQGSEA in the germline V gene. Trimming pared 7 bases from V and 4 bases from J, leaving 10 bases between. The CDR3 region has the DNA TGCAGCGCTGGCCAGGGCACTGAAGCTTTCTTT. Translating it yields CSAGQGTEAFF.

This clone was counted between two and nine times. The rearrangement links TRBV14 to TRBJ2-4; TRBD1 matches at 8 bases. Germline V gene lookup returns CDR1 SGHDN and CDR2 FVKESK. The V gene end was trimmed by 1 base and the J gene end by 8 bases; junction bases not matched to a gene: 19. CDR3 length: 19 residues. CDR3 amino acids: CASSQGVALYGTGWYIQYF. CDR3 nucleotide sequence: TGTGCCAGCAGCCAAGGAGTCGCTTTGTATGGGACAGGCTGGTACATTCAGTACTTC.

This clone was seen a few times. The V call is TRBV9, the J call TRBJ1-5; D gene uncertain. The CDR3 extends over 13 amino acids. The ends were cut back, 0 bases at V and 5 bases at J, with 6 bases in the middle. The germline V gene encodes CDR1 SGDLS and CDR2 YYNGEE. The CDR3 here is CASSVGADQPQHF. Written as DNA, the CDR3 is TGTGCCAGCAGCGTAGGGGCAGATCAGCCCCAGCATTTT.

V and J are TRBV30 and TRBJ2-1, with TRBD2 as a possible D gene (6 bases). CDR3 size: 14 residues. V was shortened by 1 base and J by 4 bases, with 11 bases between the two germline ends. Germline lookup yields CDR1 GTSNPN and CDR2 SVGIG (reference sequence). The chain's CDR3 is CAWSAGTSYNEQFF. Written as DNA, the CDR3 is TGTGCCTGGAGTGCCGGGACTTCGTACAATGAGCAGTTCTTC.